This TCR beta chain was profiled in a study of CD8+ T cells in alopecia areata. Study-wide findings and caveats: Patients shared TCRs less clearly than mice did, possibly owing to HLA. Lesional scalp displayed greater clonality than normal scalp, most notably in alopecia totalis/universalis.

Isolated RNA was reverse transcribed into cDNA used as the sequencing template. The table came from immunoSEQ multiplex PCR; TCRdb's copy has only in-frame clones and leaves some out. The sample has some 170,000 clones, 50% to 60% seen once. A word on this clone: Its antigen is undetermined.

Collection of lesional scalp punch biopsies and peripheral blood was performed in alopecia areata patients. Investigators sorted PBMCs to obtain both CD4+ and CD8+ T cells. The sequencing here drew on CD4+ T cells sorted from blood, taken at week 0. This TCR was sampled from a human donor with alopecia areata.

CDR3 coding DNA: TGTGCCAGCACCGACAGGGGAAGGGGGAACATTCAGTACTTC. Amino acids: CASTDRGRGNIQYF. The chain has TRBV6-5 and TRBJ2-4; 8 bases agree with TRBD1. This CDR3 is 14 amino acids long. Germline-derived CDR1 and CDR2 are MNHEY and SVGAGI. J was trimmed by 7 bases and V by 7 bases; bases with no gene match: 9.